These T cell receptor beta chains were read from a single sample in a study of shared clonotypes between healthy human individuals. The assay was immunoSEQ multiplex PCR, and TCRdb's table has in-frame clones only and misses some. The table has 2 million to 2.5 million clones, more than 80% seen once. The sample taken for sequencing was naive CD4+ T cells from PBMCs. Every receptor here comes from a man aged 18 to 29 in good health. Some clones in this sample may be carry-over from other donors' samples. CDR3s include the opening cysteine and the closing phenylalanine or tryptophan. D genes are given only for firm matches. Only part of the rows carry a size: once, few, many, or a class if the clone is expanded.

D gene,V gene,J gene,clone size,CDR3 protein,CDR3 DNA
TRBD2,TRBV9,TRBJ2-1,NA,CASSARGTSGSTGEQFF,TGTGCCAGCAGCGCCCGGGGGACTAGCGGGAGTACAGGTGAGCAGTTCTTC
TRBD1,TRBV28,TRBJ1-2,few,CASIREDRSDGYTF,TGTGCCAGCATCAGAGAGGACAGGTCCGATGGCTACACCTTC
NA,TRBV27,TRBJ2-5,NA,CASSRFRGYQETQYF,TGTGCCAGCAGCCGATTCCGGGGCTACCAAGAGACCCAGTACTTC
NA,TRBV29-1,TRBJ1-4,NA,CSVLGLNEKLFF,TGCAGCGTTTTAGGTCTTAATGAAAAACTGTTTTTT
TRBD1,TRBV2,TRBJ2-6,NA,CASSEYFRDSPSGANVLTF,TGTGCCAGCAGTGAATATTTCCGGGACAGTCCTTCTGGGGCCAACGTCCTGACTTTC
NA,TRBV11-2,TRBJ1-2,NA,CASRRTGTSYGYTF,TGTGCCAGCAGGAGAACCGGGACAAGCTATGGCTACACCTTC
NA,TRBV15,TRBJ1-5,NA,CATSRVSGSSNQPQHF,TGTGCCACCAGCAGAGTTTCGGGGAGTAGCAATCAGCCCCAGCATTTT
TRBD1,TRBV29-1,TRBJ2-7,NA,CSVRRDRLYEQYF,TGCAGCGTTCGCCGGGACAGGCTCTACGAGCAGTACTTC
TRBD1,TRBV30,TRBJ1-2,once,CAWSAAGDRGHYGYTF,TGTGCCTGGAGTGCCGCAGGGGACAGGGGTCACTATGGCTACACCTTC
NA,TRBV9,TRBJ1-1,NA,CASSPVRGVTEAFF,TGTGCCAGCAGCCCCGTTAGGGGAGTCACTGAAGCTTTCTTT
NA,TRBV19,TRBJ2-7,NA,CASSGRRETSQYEQYF,TGTGCCAGTAGTGGGAGACGGGAGACCTCTCAATACGAGCAGTACTTC
NA,TRBV5-4,TRBJ2-7,NA,CASSTRVESEQYF,TGTGCCAGCAGCACCAGGGTTGAGTCCGAGCAGTACTTC
TRBD1,TRBV5-1,TRBJ1-3,NA,CASSPTGAGNTIYF,TGCGCCAGCAGCCCAACAGGGGCTGGAAACACCATATATTTT
NA,TRBV6-5,TRBJ1-2,NA,CASRELGGGNYGYTF,TGTGCCAGCAGGGAGTTAGGAGGTGGGAACTATGGCTACACCTTC
NA,TRBV18,TRBJ2-5,NA,CASSPPGETQYF,TGTGCCAGCTCACCACCAGGGGAGACCCAGTACTTC
NA,TRBV7-2,TRBJ2-7,NA,CASSYDNTYTIYEQYF,TGTGCCAGCAGCTATGACAATACCTATACTATTTACGAGCAGTACTTC
NA,TRBV5-1,TRBJ1-6,NA,CASSLGQYNSPLHF,TGCGCCAGCAGCTTGGGACAGTATAATTCACCCCTCCACTTT
TRBD2,TRBV5-4,TRBJ2-2,NA,CASSPAGRRNTGELFF,TGTGCCAGCAGCCCCGCCGGGAGGCGGAATACCGGGGAGCTGTTTTTT
NA,TRBV11-2,TRBJ1-2,NA,CASSFTTGNLGYTF,TGTGCCAGCAGCTTTACCACAGGGAATCTAGGCTACACCTTC
NA,TRBV30,TRBJ1-1,few,CAWSVGGLNTEAFF,TGTGCCTGGAGTGTCGGGGGGCTGAACACTGAAGCTTTCTTT
NA,TRBV6-5,TRBJ2-7,NA,CASSYQLEQYF,TGTGCCAGCAGTTACCAGCTCGAGCAGTACTTC
TRBD1,TRBV5-1,TRBJ2-5,NA,CASSSGTVWETQYF,TGCGCCAGCAGCTCGGGGACAGTCTGGGAGACCCAGTACTTC
NA,TRBV7-9,TRBJ2-7,NA,CASSVGRDSYEQYF,TGTGCCAGCAGCGTAGGCCGGGACTCCTACGAGCAGTACTTC
NA,TRBV6-6,TRBJ2-3,NA,CASGRDSTDTQYF,TGTGCCAGCGGCCGGGACAGCACAGATACGCAGTATTTT
NA,TRBV19,TRBJ2-2,once,CASSIGYGTNTGELFF,TGTGCCAGTAGTATAGGTTACGGGACGAACACCGGGGAGCTGTTTTTT
TRBD2,TRBV19,TRBJ2-1,NA,CASSVTLATSYNEQFF,TGTGCCAGTAGTGTAACACTAGCGACCTCCTACAATGAGCAGTTCTTC
NA,TRBV30,TRBJ1-4,NA,CAWNYRRIEEKLFF,TGTGCCTGGAACTACAGGAGGATTGAGGAAAAACTGTTTTTT
TRBD1,TRBV5-1,TRBJ2-7,NA,CASSPDRETYEQYF,TGCGCCAGCAGCCCGGACAGGGAGACCTACGAGCAGTACTTC
TRBD1,TRBV19,TRBJ1-2,NA,CASSTTGTVAMGYTF,TGTGCCAGTAGTACCACGGGGACAGTTGCTATGGGCTACACCTTC
TRBD1,TRBV28,TRBJ1-2,NA,CASGGGGGIYGYTF,TGTGCCAGCGGAGGGGGAGGGGGCATCTATGGCTACACCTTC
TRBD2,TRBV2,TRBJ2-5,NA,CASIRNGRAEGETQYF,TGTGCCAGCATCCGAAACGGGAGGGCCGAAGGGGAGACCCAGTACTTC
TRBD2,TRBV7-6,TRBJ2-5,NA,CASSPRLAVLRGETQYF,TGTGCCAGCAGCCCGAGACTAGCGGTCCTTAGGGGGGAGACCCAGTACTTC
NA,TRBV20-1,TRBJ1-5,NA,CSARAGRPQHF,TGCAGTGCTAGAGCTGGGAGGCCCCAGCATTTT
NA,TRBV30,TRBJ1-6,NA,CAWMRWVGENSPLHF,TGTGCCTGGATGCGTTGGGTCGGGGAGAATTCACCCCTCCACTTT
NA,TRBV7-2,TRBJ1-5,NA,CASSLGGYLSNQPQHF,TGTGCCAGCAGCTTAGGGGGCTATCTAAGCAATCAGCCCCAGCATTTT
TRBD2,TRBV5-1,TRBJ2-1,NA,CASSLFLAAYNEQFF,TGCGCCAGCAGCTTGTTCCTAGCGGCCTACAATGAGCAGTTCTTC
NA,TRBV19,TRBJ2-1,NA,CASSIGQGGEQFF,TGTGCCAGTAGTATTGGGCAGGGCGGTGAGCAGTTCTTC
TRBD2,TRBV28,TRBJ2-7,NA,CASSRTPGLLSYEQYF,TGTGCCAGCAGTCGGACCCCGGGACTACTGTCCTACGAGCAGTACTTC
TRBD2,TRBV5-1,TRBJ2-2,NA,CASSLESSGSGELFF,TGCGCCAGCAGCTTGGAGTCTAGCGGGAGTGGGGAGCTGTTTTTT
TRBD1,TRBV12-5,TRBJ2-2,NA,CASGLGQGAGELFF,TGTGCTAGTGGTTTGGGACAGGGGGCCGGGGAGCTGTTTTTT
TRBD2,TRBV25-1,TRBJ2-3,NA,CASSLGLATDTQYF,TGTGCCAGCAGTCTGGGACTAGCGACAGATACGCAGTATTTT
NA,TRBV7-3,TRBJ2-5,NA,CASSSGLQETQYF,TGTGCCAGCAGCTCAGGACTACAAGAGACCCAGTACTTC
NA,TRBV5-4,TRBJ2-3,NA,CASSLVQGRADTQYF,TGTGCCAGCAGCTTGGTCCAGGGAAGAGCAGATACGCAGTATTTT
NA,TRBV30,TRBJ1-6,NA,CAWNRDREDSPLHF,TGTGCCTGGAACCGGGACCGAGAAGATTCACCCCTCCACTTT
TRBD2,TRBV6-6,TRBJ2-3,NA,CASISRGGTDTQYF,TGTGCCAGCATCTCCCGGGGGGGGACAGATACGCAGTATTTT
TRBD1,TRBV5-6,TRBJ1-2,once,CASSLVGTGIYGYTF,TGTGCCAGCAGCTTGGTTGGGACAGGGATCTATGGCTACACCTTC
NA,TRBV2,TRBJ1-1,NA,CASIVELLNTEAFF,TGTGCCAGCATCGTCGAGCTACTGAACACTGAAGCTTTCTTT
NA,TRBV7-8,TRBJ2-2,NA,CASSSLFSGGGKAGELFF,TGTGCCAGCAGCTCCCTCTTTAGTGGAGGGGGCAAGGCCGGGGAGCTGTTTTTT
NA,TRBV7-3,TRBJ2-3,NA,CASSLWPRGSTDTQYF,TGTGCCAGCAGCTTATGGCCAAGGGGCTCCACAGATACGCAGTATTTT
TRBD2,TRBV19,TRBJ2-3,once,CASSGSRLRGGNTDTQYF,TGTGCCAGTAGTGGTAGTCGATTGCGGGGAGGGAACACAGATACGCAGTATTTT
NA,TRBV19,TRBJ2-5,once,CASRNRVSETQYF,TGTGCCAGTAGGAACAGGGTTTCGGAGACCCAGTACTTC
NA,TRBV28,TRBJ1-5,once,CASSTFHQPQHF,TGTGCCAGCAGCACCTTTCATCAGCCCCAGCATTTT
NA,TRBV2,TRBJ1-5,NA,CASTGQGIPNQPQHF,TGTGCCAGCACGGGGCAGGGGATTCCGAATCAGCCCCAGCATTTT
NA,TRBV19,TRBJ2-2,NA,CASRAMVADTGELFF,TGTGCCAGTAGGGCGATGGTGGCGGACACCGGGGAGCTGTTTTTT
TRBD2,TRBV9,TRBJ2-7,few,CASSVAVGGPSYEQYF,TGTGCCAGCAGCGTAGCGGTGGGAGGGCCCTCCTACGAGCAGTACTTC
TRBD1,TRBV5-1,TRBJ2-6,NA,CASSHRDRGLGANVLTF,TGCGCCAGCAGCCACCGGGACAGGGGGCTTGGGGCCAACGTCCTGACTTTC
NA,TRBV7-2,TRBJ1-5,few,CASSLVADQPQHF,TGTGCCAGCAGCTTAGTGGCAGATCAGCCCCAGCATTTT
NA,TRBV7-8,TRBJ1-1,once,CASSLMTFNTEAFF,TGTGCCAGCAGCTTAATGACATTTAACACTGAAGCTTTCTTT
NA,TRBV5-6,TRBJ2-4,NA,CASSLGGGGIQYF,TGTGCCAGCAGCTTGGGAGGGGGTGGCATTCAGTACTTC